This T cell receptor beta chain was documented in a study of identical twins. Study findings and constraints: Beta clonotypes that were abundant in cord blood contained fewer insertions, a pattern absent from memory repertoires. Without tracking the same donors, conclusions rested on cross-sectional statistical analysis.

With respect to this clonotype: The antigen is unknown.

In germline, CDR1 is LNHNV, CDR2 YYDKDF (reference sequence). This CDR3 is built from 14 residues. V lost 5 bases to trimming and J lost 4 bases, with 12 bases between them. TCRdb ran MiXCR on the 5' RACE reads and lists one entry per CDR3 protein. This repertoire shows under 800,000 distinct CDR3 sequences, around 21% found once; its top ten account for roughly 4.3%. These data were also reused for a study on T cells expressing NK-cell markers. That study reports: Repertoires of TCR beta were obtained from T cells sorted as CD3+CD56+NKG2C+, CD3+CD56+NKG2C- and CD3+CD56-NKG2C+.

The sequence was collected from a young woman in good health. Sequences were obtained from PBMCs. The chain carries TRBV15 and TRBJ2-1, with D hard to call. The chain's CDR3 is CATSERSEYNEQFF. The CDR3 DNA reads as TGTGCCACCAGCGAGCGTTCTGAGTACAATGAGCAGTTCTTC.